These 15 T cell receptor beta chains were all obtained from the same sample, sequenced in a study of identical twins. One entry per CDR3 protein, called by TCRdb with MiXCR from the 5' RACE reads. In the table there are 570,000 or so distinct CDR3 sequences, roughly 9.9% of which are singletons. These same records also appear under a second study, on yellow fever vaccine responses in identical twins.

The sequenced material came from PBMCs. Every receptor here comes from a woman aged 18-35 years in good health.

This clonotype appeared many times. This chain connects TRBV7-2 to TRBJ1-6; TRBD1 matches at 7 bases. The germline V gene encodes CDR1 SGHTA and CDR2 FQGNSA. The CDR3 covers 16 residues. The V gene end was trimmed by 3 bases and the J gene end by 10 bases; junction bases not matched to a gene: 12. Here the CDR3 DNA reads TGTGCCAGCAGCTTTTCGACAGGGCGATTGGGATCACCCCTCCACTTT. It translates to CASSFSTGRLGSPLHF.

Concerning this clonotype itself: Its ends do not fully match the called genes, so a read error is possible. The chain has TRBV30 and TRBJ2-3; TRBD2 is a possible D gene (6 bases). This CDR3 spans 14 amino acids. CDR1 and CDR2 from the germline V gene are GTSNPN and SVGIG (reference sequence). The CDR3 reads CAWRAGLSTDTQYF. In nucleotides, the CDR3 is TGTGCTTGGAGGGCAGGATTAAGCACAGATACGCAGTATTTT.

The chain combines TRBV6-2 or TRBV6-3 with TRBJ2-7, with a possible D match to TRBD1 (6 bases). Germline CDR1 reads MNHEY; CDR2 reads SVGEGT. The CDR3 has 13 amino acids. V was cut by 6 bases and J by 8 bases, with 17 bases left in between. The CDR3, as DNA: TGTGCCAGCAGAGAGGACAGTCCTTCTAAGCAGTACTTC. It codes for CASREDSPSKQYF.

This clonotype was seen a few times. This CDR3 reads CASSLRGVSHGELFF. CDR3 coding DNA: TGTGCCAGCAGCCTTAGGGGGGTGTCGCACGGGGAGCTGTTTTTT. The chain uses TRBV3-1 and TRBJ2-2; D could derive from TRBD1 or TRBD2 (6 bases each). Per the germline V gene, CDR1 is LGHDT and CDR2 is YNNKEL (reference sequence). This CDR3 contains 15 residues. V was cut by 4 bases and J by 7 bases, with 16 bases left in between.

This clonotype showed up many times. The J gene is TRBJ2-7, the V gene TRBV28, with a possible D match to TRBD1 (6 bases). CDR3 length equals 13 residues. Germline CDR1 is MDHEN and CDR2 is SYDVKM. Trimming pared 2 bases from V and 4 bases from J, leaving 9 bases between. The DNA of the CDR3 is TGTGCCAGCAGTTTAGACAGGATTTACGAGCAGTACTTC. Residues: CASSLDRIYEQYF.

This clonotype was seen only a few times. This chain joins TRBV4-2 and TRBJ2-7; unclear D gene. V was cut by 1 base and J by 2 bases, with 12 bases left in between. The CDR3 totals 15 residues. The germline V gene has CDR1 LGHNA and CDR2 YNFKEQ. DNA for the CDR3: TGTGCCAGCAGCCAAGTGCAGAGCCCTACCTACGAGCAGTACTTC. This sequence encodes CASSQVQSPTYEQYF.

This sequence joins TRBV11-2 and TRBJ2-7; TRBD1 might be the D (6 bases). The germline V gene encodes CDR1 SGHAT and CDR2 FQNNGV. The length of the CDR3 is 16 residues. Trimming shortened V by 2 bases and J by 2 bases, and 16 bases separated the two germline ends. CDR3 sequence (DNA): TGTGCCAGCAGCTTATGGGCCGGGACAAGAACCTACGAGCAGTACTTC. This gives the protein CASSLWAGTRTYEQYF.

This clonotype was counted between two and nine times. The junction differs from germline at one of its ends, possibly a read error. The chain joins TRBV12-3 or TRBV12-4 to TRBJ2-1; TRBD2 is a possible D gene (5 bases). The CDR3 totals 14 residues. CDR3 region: CASGLARAYNEQFF. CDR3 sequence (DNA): TGTGCCAGCGGTTTAGCGAGGGCCTACAATGAGCAGTTCTTC.

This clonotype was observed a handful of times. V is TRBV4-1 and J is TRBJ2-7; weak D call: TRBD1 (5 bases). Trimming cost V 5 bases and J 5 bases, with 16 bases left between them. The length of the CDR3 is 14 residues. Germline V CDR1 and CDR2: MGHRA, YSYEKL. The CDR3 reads CASSKVQVTNEQYF. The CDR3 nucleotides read TGCGCCAGCAGCAAAGTACAGGTGACAAACGAGCAGTACTTC.

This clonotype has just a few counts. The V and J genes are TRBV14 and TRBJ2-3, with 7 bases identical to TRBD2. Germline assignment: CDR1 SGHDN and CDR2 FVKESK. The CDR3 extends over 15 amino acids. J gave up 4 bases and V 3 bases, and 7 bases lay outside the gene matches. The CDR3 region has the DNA TGTGCCAGCAGCCAGTTTCCGGGAGGCGCAGATACGCAGTATTTT. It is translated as CASSQFPGGADTQYF.

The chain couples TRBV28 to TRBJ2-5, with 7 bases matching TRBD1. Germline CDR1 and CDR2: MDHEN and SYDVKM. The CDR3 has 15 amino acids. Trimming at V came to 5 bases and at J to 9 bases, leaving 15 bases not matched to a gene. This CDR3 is CASSVGTAGPGSQYF. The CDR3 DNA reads TGTGCCAGCAGTGTTGGGACAGCCGGACCGGGGTCCCAGTACTTC.

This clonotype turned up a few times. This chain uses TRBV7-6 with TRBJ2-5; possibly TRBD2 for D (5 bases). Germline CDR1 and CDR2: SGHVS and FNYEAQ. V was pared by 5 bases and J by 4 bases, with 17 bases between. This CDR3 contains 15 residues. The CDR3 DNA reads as TGTGCCAGCAGCCCCCGGTTTCGACGGGGAGAGACCCAGTACTTC. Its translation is CASSPRFRRGETQYF.

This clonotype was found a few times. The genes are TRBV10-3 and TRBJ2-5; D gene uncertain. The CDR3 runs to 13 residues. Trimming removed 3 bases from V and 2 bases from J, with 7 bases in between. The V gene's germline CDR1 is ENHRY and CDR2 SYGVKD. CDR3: CAISDRRQETQYF. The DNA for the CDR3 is TGTGCCATCAGTGACAGGAGACAAGAGACCCAGTACTTC.

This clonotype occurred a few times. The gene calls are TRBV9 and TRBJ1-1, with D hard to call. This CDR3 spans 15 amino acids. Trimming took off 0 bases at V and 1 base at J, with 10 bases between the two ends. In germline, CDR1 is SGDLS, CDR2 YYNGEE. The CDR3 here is CASSVAHTTNTEAFF. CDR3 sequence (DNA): TGTGCCAGCAGCGTAGCCCACACCACGAACACTGAAGCTTTCTTT.

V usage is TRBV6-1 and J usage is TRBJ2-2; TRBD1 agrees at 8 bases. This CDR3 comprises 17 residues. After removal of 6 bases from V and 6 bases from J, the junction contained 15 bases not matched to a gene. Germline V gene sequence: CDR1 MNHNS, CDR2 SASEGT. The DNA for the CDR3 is TGTGCCAGCAGCAAAGGACAGGGTCCCTCGAGGGCCGGGGAGCTGTTTTTT. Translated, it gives CASSKGQGPSRAGELFF.